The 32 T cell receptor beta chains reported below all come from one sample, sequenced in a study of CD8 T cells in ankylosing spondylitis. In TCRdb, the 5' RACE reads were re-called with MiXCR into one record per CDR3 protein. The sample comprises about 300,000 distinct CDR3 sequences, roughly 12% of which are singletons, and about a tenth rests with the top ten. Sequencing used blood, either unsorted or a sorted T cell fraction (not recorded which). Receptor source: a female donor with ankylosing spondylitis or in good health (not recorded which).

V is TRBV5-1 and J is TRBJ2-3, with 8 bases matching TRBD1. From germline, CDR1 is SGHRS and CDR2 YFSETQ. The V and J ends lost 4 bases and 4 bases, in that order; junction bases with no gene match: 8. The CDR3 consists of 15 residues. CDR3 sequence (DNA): TGCGCCAGCAGCCCCGACAGGGGTTTTCCAGATACGCAGTATTTT. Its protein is CASSPDRGFPDTQYF.

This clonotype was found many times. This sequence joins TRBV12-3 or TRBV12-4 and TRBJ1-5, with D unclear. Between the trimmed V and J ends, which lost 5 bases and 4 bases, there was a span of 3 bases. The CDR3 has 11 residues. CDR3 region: CASSINQPQHF. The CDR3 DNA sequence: TGTGCCAGCAGTATAAATCAGCCCCAGCATTTT.

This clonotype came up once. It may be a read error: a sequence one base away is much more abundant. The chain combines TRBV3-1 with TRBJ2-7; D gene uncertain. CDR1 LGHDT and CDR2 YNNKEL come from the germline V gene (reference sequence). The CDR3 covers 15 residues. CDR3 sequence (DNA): TGTGCCAGCAGCCAAGTAGCCGGTTCTCCCTACAAGCAGTACTTC. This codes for CASSQVAGSPYKQYF.

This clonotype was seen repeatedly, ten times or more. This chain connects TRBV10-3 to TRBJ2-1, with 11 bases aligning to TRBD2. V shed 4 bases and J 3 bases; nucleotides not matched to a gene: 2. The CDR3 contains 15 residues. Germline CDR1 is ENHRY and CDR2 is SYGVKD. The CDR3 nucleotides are TGTGCCATCAGTGGAGGGACTAGCGGCTACAATGAGCAGTTCTTC. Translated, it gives CAISGGTSGYNEQFF.

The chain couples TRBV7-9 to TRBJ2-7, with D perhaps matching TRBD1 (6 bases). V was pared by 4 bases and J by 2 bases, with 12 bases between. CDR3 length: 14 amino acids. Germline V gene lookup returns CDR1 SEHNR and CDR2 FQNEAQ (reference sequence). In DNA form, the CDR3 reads TGTGCCAGCAGCTCCACGGGACATCCCTACGAGCAGTACTTC. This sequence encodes CASSSTGHPYEQYF.

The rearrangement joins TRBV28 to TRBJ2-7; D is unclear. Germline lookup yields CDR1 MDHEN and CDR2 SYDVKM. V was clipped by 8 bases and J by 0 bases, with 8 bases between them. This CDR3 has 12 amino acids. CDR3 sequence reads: CASGVYSYEQYF. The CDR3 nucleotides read TGTGCCAGCGGGGTGTACTCCTACGAGCAGTACTTC.

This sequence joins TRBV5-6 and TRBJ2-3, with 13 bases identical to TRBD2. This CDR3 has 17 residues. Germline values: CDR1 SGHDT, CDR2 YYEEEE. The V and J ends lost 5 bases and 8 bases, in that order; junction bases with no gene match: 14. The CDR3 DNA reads TGTGCCAGCAGGAAAACATTACTAGCGGGGGGGCACGGTACGCAGTATTTT. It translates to CASRKTLLAGGHGTQYF.

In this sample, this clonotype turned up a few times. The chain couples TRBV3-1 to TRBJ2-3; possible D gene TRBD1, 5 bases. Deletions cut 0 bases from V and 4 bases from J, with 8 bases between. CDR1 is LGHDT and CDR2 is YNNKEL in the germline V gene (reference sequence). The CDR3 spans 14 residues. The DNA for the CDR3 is TGTGCCAGCAGCCAAGATTCAGGGCCAGATACGCAGTATTTT. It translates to CASSQDSGPDTQYF.

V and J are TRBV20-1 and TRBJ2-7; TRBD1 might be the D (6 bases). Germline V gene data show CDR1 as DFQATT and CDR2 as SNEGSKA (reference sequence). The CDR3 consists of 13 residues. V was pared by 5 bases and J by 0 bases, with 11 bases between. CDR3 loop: CSAPLDSSYEQYF. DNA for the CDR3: TGCAGTGCTCCCCTGGACAGCTCCTACGAGCAGTACTTC.

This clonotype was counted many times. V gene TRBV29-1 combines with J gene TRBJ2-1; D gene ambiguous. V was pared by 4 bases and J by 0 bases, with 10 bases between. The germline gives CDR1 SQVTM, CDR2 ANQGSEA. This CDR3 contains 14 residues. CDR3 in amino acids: CSVVTSSSYNEQFF. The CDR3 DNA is TGCAGCGTTGTGACTTCTAGCTCCTACAATGAGCAGTTCTTC.

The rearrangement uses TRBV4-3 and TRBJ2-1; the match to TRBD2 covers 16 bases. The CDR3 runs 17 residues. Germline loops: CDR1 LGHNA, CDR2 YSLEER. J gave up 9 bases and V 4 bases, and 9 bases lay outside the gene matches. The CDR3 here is CASSPSGLAGGRREQFF. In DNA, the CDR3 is TGCGCCAGCAGCCCCTCGGGACTAGCGGGAGGGCGGCGTGAGCAGTTCTTC.

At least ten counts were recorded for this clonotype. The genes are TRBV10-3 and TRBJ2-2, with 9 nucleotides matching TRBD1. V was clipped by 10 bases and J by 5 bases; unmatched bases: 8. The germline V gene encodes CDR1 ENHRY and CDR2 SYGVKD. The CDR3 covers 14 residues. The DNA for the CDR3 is TGTGCCACATTCTGGGGACAGGGAACCGGGGAGCTGTTTTTT. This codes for CATFWGQGTGELFF.

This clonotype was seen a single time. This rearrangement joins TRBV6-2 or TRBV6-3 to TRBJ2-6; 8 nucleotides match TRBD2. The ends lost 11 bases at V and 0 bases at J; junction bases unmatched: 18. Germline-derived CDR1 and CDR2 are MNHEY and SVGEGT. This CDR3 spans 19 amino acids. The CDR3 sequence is CARCFSFPAGASGANVLTF. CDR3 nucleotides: TGTGCCCGCTGTTTTTCCTTCCCAGCGGGAGCCTCTGGGGCCAACGTCCTGACTTTC.

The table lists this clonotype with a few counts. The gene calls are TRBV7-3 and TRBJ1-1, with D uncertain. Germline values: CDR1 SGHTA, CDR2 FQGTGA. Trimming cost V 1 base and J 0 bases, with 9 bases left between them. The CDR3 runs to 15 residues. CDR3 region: CASSLRDTLNTEAFF. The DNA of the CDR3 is TGTGCCAGCAGCTTAAGAGACACCTTGAACACTGAAGCTTTCTTT.

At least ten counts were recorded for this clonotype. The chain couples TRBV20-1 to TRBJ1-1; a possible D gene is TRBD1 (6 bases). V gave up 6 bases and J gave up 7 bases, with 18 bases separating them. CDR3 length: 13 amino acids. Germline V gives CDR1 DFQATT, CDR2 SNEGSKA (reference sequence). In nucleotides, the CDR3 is TGCAGTGCAGATACCGGGACATCTTATGAAGCTTTCTTT. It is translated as CSADTGTSYEAFF.

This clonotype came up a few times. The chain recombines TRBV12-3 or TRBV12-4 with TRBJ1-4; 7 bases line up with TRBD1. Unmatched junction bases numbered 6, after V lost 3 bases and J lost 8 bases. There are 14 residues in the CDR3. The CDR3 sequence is CASSFRQGWEKLFF. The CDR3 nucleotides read TGTGCCAGCAGTTTCAGACAGGGTTGGGAAAAACTGTTTTTT.

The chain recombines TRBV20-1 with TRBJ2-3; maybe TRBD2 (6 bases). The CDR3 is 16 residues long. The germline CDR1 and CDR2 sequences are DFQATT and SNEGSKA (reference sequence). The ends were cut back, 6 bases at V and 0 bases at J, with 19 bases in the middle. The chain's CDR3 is CSAPRAGGRSTDTQYF. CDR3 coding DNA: TGCAGTGCCCCTAGGGCTGGGGGGAGGAGCACAGATACGCAGTATTTT.

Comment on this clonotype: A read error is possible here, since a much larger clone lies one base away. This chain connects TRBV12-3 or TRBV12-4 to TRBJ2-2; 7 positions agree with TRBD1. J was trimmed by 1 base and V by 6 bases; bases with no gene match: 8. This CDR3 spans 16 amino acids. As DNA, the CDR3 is TGTGCCAGCAGGCTACCGGGACAGAGGAACACCGGGGAGCTGTTTTTT. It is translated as CASRLPGQRNTGELFF.

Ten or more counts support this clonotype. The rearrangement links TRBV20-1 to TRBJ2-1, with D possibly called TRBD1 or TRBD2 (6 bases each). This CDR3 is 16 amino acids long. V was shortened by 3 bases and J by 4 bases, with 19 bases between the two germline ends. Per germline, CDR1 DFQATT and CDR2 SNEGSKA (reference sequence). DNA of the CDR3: TGCAGTGCTAGTAGCTCCCTAGGGGGGTTTTACAATGAGCAGTTCTTC. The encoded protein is CSASSSLGGFYNEQFF.

The DNA for the CDR3 is TGCGCCAGCAGCCAGGACAGATACGAGCAGTACTTC. The encoded protein is CASSQDRYEQYF. The chain uses TRBV5-1 and TRBJ2-7; TRBD1 is a possible D gene (6 bases). The CDR3 has 12 residues. CDR1 is SGHRS and CDR2 is YFSETQ in the germline V gene. V was trimmed by 4 bases and J by 4 bases, leaving 9 bases between them.

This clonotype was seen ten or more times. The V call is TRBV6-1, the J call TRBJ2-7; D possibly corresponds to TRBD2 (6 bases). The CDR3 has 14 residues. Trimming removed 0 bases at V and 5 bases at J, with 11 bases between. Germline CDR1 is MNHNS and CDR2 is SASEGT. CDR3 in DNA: TGTGCCAGCAGTGAAGCGGAGGGTGGACACGAGCAGTACTTC. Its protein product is CASSEAEGGHEQYF.

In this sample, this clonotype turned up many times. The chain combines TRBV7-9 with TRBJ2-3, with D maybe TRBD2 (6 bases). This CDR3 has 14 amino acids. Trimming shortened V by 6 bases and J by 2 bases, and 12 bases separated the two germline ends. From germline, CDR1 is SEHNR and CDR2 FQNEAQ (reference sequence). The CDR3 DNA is TGTGCCAGCAGTTTCCTAGCGAACACAGATACGCAGTATTTT. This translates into CASSFLANTDTQYF.

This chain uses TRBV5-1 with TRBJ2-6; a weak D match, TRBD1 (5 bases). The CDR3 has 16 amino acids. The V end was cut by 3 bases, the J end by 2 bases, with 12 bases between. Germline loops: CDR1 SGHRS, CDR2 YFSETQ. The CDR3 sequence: CASSSTGNPGANVLTF. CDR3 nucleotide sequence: TGCGCCAGCAGCTCCACAGGAAATCCTGGGGCCAACGTCCTGACTTTC.

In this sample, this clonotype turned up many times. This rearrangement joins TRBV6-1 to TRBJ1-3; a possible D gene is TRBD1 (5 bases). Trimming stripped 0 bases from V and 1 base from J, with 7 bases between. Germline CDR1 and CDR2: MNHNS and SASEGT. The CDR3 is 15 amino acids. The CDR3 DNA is TGTGCCAGCAGTGAAGCCCAGGGTTCTGGAAACACCATATATTTT. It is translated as CASSEAQGSGNTIYF.

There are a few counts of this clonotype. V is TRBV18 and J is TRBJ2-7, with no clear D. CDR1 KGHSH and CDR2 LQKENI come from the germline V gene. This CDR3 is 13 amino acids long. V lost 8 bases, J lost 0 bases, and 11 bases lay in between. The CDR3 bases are TGTGCCAGCCAAACGGGCATCTCCTACGAGCAGTACTTC. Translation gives CASQTGISYEQYF.

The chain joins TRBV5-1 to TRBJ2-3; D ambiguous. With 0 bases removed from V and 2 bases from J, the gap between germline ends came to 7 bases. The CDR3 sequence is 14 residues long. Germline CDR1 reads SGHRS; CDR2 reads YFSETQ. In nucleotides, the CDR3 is TGCGCCAGCAGCTTGGCTCCCCCCACAGATACGCAGTATTTT. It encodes CASSLAPPTDTQYF.

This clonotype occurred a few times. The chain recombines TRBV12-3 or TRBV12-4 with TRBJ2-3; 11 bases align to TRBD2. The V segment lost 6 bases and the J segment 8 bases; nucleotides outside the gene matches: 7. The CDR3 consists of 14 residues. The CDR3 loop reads CASRTGLAGVTQYF. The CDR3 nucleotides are TGTGCCAGCAGGACAGGACTAGCGGGTGTTACGCAGTATTTT.

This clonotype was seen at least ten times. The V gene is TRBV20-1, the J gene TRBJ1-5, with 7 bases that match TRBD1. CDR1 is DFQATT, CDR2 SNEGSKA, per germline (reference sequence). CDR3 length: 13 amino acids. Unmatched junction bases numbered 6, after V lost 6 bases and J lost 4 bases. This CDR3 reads CSAWGQTNQPQHF. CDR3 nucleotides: TGCAGTGCCTGGGGACAGACTAATCAGCCCCAGCATTTT.

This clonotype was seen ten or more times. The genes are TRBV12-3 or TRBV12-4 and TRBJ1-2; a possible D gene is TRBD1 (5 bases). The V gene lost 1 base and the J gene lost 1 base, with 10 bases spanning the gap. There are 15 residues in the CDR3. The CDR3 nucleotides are TGTGCCAGCAGTTTAGGGCAGGGAAGTAACTATGGCTACACCTTC. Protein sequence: CASSLGQGSNYGYTF.

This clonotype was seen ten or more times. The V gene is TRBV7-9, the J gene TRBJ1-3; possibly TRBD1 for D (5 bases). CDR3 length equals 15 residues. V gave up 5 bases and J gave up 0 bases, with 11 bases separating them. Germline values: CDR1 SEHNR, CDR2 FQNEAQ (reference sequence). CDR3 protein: CASSTGEISGNTIYF. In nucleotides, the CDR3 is TGTGCCAGCAGCACGGGGGAGATCTCTGGAAACACCATATATTTT.

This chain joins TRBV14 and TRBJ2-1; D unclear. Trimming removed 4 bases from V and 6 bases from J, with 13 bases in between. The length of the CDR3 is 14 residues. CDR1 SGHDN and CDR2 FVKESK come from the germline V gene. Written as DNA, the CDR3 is TGTGCCAGCAGCCCGGTTGGGTTTTCCAATGAGCAGTTCTTC. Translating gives CASSPVGFSNEQFF.

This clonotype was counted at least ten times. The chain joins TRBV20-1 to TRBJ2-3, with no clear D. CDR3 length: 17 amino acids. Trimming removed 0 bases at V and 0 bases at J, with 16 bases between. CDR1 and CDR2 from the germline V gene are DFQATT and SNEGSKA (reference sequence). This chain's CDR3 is CSARDIRPTTSTDTQYF. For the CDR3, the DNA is TGCAGTGCTAGAGATATTCGACCGACGACTAGCACAGATACGCAGTATTTT.